This T cell receptor (beta chain) was identified in a study of identical twins. Unique molecular identifiers were present on the cDNA, and a universal primer site came from template switching. TCRdb reprocessed the 5' RACE reads via MiXCR and lists one record per CDR3 protein. The data contain about 240,000 distinct CDR3 sequences, 6% to 8.5% of them singletons. Trimming shortened V by 0 bases and J by 0 bases, and 7 bases separated the two germline ends. The germline CDR1 and CDR2 sequences are SGHDN and FVKESK. The CDR3 extends over 15 amino acids. These data were likewise used in another study, on yellow fever vaccine responses in identical twins.

Sequenced: CD8+ T cells sorted from blood. The clonotype was recovered from a woman aged 18-35 years in good health. The gene calls are TRBV14 and TRBJ2-3; the D is unclear. In nucleotides, the CDR3 is TGTGCCAGCAGCCAAGAAGTTACTAGCACAGATACGCAGTATTTT. Translation gives CASSQEVTSTDTQYF.